The entry below describes one T cell receptor (beta chain). What it binds is unknown. This specimen comes from a study of post-analysis software for immune sequencing data. Overall study findings and caveats: When patients were compared with controls, a handful of TRBV segments were more frequent, TRBV5-6, TRBV5-1 and TRBV20-1 among them.

Included in the TCR beta cDNA libraries were unique molecular identifiers. With roughly 1 to 10 million T cells as the source, some 510,000 cDNA molecules resulted. Via MiXCR, TCRdb re-called the PCR reads, giving one row per CDR3 protein. This sample has about 820,000 distinct CDR3 sequences; around 53% occur once, and the top ten carry around 4.5%. The CDR3 spans 14 residues. Germline lookup yields CDR1 MNHEY and CDR2 SVGAGI. Trimming removed 2 bases from V and 3 bases from J, with 11 bases in between. The clonotype originates from a girl under 18 with multiple sclerosis. The rearrangement uses TRBV6-5 and TRBJ2-7; no definite D call. Sequencing was carried out using blood. CDR3 amino acids: CASSYAFTVYEQYF. DNA for the CDR3: TGTGCCAGCAGTTACGCATTTACGGTCTACGAGCAGTACTTC.